This TCR beta chain was found in a study of OX40 agonist ivuxolimab in advanced cancers. Using immunoSEQ multiplex PCR, the repertoire was profiled, and TCRdb retains in-frame clones only, with some absent. The table has fewer than 100,000 clones, roughly 87% seen once. Notes on this clone: Its antigen is unidentified.

Study-level results: The study found that CD8+ T cells averaged more expanded clones than CD4+. In the 0.1-3.0 mg/kg groups, partial responders showed among the lowest expansion.

V lost 5 bases, J lost 8 bases, and 15 bases lay in between. Looked up from germline, CDR1 is MDHEN and CDR2 is SYDVKM. This CDR3 region has 13 residues. Here the sequenced sample was CD4+ or CD8+ T cells sorted from blood, taken in a trial of the OX40 agonist ivuxolimab. This receptor was obtained from an adult with an advanced solid tumor such as melanoma, head and neck, liver or kidney cancer. The J gene is TRBJ1-2, the V gene TRBV28; D is ambiguous. In nucleotides, the CDR3 is TGTGCCAGCAGTCCAACCGGAGCGGGGGGCTACACCTTC. Its protein product is CASSPTGAGGYTF.